This is a list of T cell receptor beta chains from one sample in a study of CD8 T cells in Susac syndrome. TCRdb called the immunoSEQ multiplex PCR reads again in MiXCR, with one record for every CDR3 protein. The data show under 200,000 distinct CDR3 sequences, around 96% seen once. The sample comprised CD8+ T cells from PBMCs. These receptors were collected from a human donor with multiple sclerosis. CDR3s include the opening cysteine and the closing phenylalanine or tryptophan. The D gene is left open where the match is weak. Clone size is shown for a subset of rows, as once, few, many or a class of expanded clone.

d_gene,j_gene,v_gene,abundance,CDR3nt,CDR3aa
-,TRBJ1-5,TRBV3-1,once,TGTGCCAGCAGCCAGCAGGTGGGGCAGCCCCAGCATTTT,CASSQQVGQPQHF
-,TRBJ2-3,TRBV11-2,-,TGTGCCAGCAGCCTTCGGGGGCTTTCAAGTAGCACAGATACGCAGTATTTT,CASSLRGLSSSTDTQYF
-,TRBJ2-1,TRBV7-9,-,TGTGCCAGCAGCTCAGCAGGACCTTCTAATGAGCAGTTCTTC,CASSSAGPSNEQFF
-,TRBJ2-5,TRBV20-1,once,TGCAGTGCCAAGCACACAGAGACAGGCCTTATTCAAGAGACCCAGTACTTC,CSAKHTETGLIQETQYF
-,TRBJ2-5,TRBV4-1,-,TGCGCCAGCAGCCAGATACTAGAACAAGAGACCCAGTACTTC,CASSQILEQETQYF
TRBD2,TRBJ2-7,TRBV20-1,-,TGCAGTGCTAGACTAGCGGGAGACCTCGAGCAGTACTTC,CSARLAGDLEQYF
-,TRBJ2-7,TRBV2,-,TGTGCCAGCAGTGACGGACCCTACGAGCAGTACTTC,CASSDGPYEQYF
-,TRBJ2-6,TRBV18,-,TGTGCCAGCTCACCATGGTACAGGCCAAACTCTGGGGCCAACGTCCTGACTTTC,CASSPWYRPNSGANVLTF
TRBD2,TRBJ2-1,TRBV29-1,-,TGCAGCGTTGTGGGGGTAGCGGGAGGGTTCGCGGGGCAGTTCTTC,CSVVGVAGGFAGQFF
-,TRBJ2-7,TRBV9,-,TGTGCCCGAACTAGGACCTACGAGCAGTACTTC,CARTRTYEQYF
-,TRBJ2-7,TRBV20-1,-,TGCAGTGCTAGCGCCTTCGACAGCTACGAGCAGTACTTC,CSASAFDSYEQYF
TRBD2,TRBJ2-1,TRBV29-1,-,TGCAGCGGAGGCGGGGGGTCCTACAATGAGCAGTTCTTC,CSGGGGSYNEQFF
TRBD1,TRBJ2-5,TRBV2,once,TGTGCCAGCAGATCAAGACAGGGCGAGCCCCAGTACTTC,CASRSRQGEPQYF